The source of this TCR beta chain is a study of T cells expressing NK-cell markers. Overall study results and limits: As a fraction of CD8+ T cells, dominant NKG2C+ clonotypes reached roughly 1.0-7.5% in a handful of donors.

As for this clonotype: Its specificity is not known.

Libraries used 5'RACE template switching adding universal primer site and UMIs. TCRdb reprocessed the 5' RACE reads, keeping one entry per CDR3 protein, no DNA. The sample has approximately 170,000 distinct CDR3 sequences. Sequenced sample: blood T cells: a sorted CD56 or NKG2C T cell subset, CD4+ or CD8+ T cells, or bulk PBMC T cells (not recorded which). The sequence came from a man aged 18-70 years in good health.

CDR3 region: CASSQATLAASNEQFF. This chain links TRBV14 with TRBJ2-1; the D gene TCRdb calls, TRBD2, cannot be checked with no DNA. The CDR3 has 16 residues. Germline CDR1 and CDR2: SGHDN and FVKESK.